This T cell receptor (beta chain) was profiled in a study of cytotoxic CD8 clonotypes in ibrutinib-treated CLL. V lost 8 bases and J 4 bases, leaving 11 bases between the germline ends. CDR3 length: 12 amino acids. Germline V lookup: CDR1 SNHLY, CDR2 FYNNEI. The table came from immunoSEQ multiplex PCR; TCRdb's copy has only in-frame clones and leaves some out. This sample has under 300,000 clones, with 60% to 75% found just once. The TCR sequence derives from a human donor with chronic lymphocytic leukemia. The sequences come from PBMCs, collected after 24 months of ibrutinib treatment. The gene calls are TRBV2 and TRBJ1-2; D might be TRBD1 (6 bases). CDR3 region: CASVRGAYGYTF. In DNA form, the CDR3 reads TGTGCCAGCGTCAGGGGTGCCTATGGCTACACCTTC.